This T cell receptor (beta chain) was captured by sequencing in a study of blood T cell repertoires in COVID-19 (dated by TCRdb to between 2020 and 2021). Describing the broader study: The collaborator samples originated in the United States, Italy and Spain and spanned the acute and convalescent phases of COVID-19. Sample metadata almost always included a de-identified subject ID, COVID-19 status, age in years and sex. Where HLA class I and class II types were available, the types were taken from metadata supplied by the sample provider, not from assay-based typing. A freely available public database, intended as a resource for researchers studying the immune response to SARS-CoV-2, is where the repertoires were released. The material from the prospective study consisted of cDNA or gDNA derived from T cells, B-cell-depleted T cells, or PBMCs. Samples came from the ongoing ImmuneRACE study (first 160 participants) plus 1,254 subjects from 6 global collaborators. Subjects who had been exposed to COVID-19, were actively infected with it, or had recovered from it provided the deeply sampled blood TCRbeta repertoires that made up the dataset.

TCRbeta CDR3 regions were amplified from genomic DNA by means of the immunoSEQ Assay, a bias-controlled multiplex PCR. In the source study's methods: The number of nucleated cells in each sample was estimated from the amplification of reference gene primers within the assay. To quantify the absolute abundance of each unique TCRbeta CDR3 rearrangement, sequence reads were collapsed and filtered. For each sample, productive Simpson clonality was calculated by taking the square root of Simpson's diversity index across productive rearrangements. Drawn from immuneACCESS, this table holds only the in-frame rearrangements with V and J called that TCRdb kept. Clones are partly lost; checked studies trace under half to an unresolved V gene and leave the rest unexplained. That table is the source of V, J and clone size, and D and trimming were worked out from the DNA. This sample gives around 300,000 clones in total; about nine tenths of them show up just once. The ten biggest clones cover roughly 1.7% of the sample.

The investigation overall reported the following: The quantity of clinical and demographic metadata differed by source and by participant and was supplied without curation.

For this clone: Its antigen remains undetermined. Base qualities were left out, and no much larger clone turns up one base away.

The V end gives up 4 bases and the J end 7 bases, leaving 1 base in the junction not matched to a gene. Reading the germline V gene gives CDR1 SGHTA and CDR2 FQGNSA. The cysteine opens and the phenylalanine closes a CDR3 of 15 amino acids. The CDR3 DNA has 45 bases and is translated from base 1. At one collaborating source in Seattle, patients were enrolled during active infection and were followed longitudinally through the course of disease. The collaborating institutions used their own protocols to collect whole blood in K2EDTA tubes. For TCRbeta analysis, collaborators shipped samples as frozen whole blood, isolated PBMCs, or DNA extracted from either of those sample types.

In this chain, TRBV7-2 is recombined with TRBJ2-1, and 16 junctional nucleotides match TRBD2. The clonotype comes from a woman in her twenties or thirties with COVID-19, enrolled during active disease. The sequencing input was peripheral blood. The CDR3 protein is CASSSGLAGGNEQFF. The bases read TGTGCCAGCAGCTCGGGACTAGCGGGGGGGAATGAGCAGTTCTTC.